A single sample gave rise to the 19 T cell receptor beta chains below, sequenced in a study of blood T cell repertoires in COVID-19. The repertoire was sequenced with immunoSEQ multiplex PCR; TCRdb's copy has only in-frame clones and lacks some. The repertoire consists of 60,000 to 65,000 clones, with 90% occurring once and the leading ten covering roughly 7.6%. Sequenced material: peripheral blood. The origin of the receptors is a human donor with active COVID-19. The donor label of this sample is uncertain.

This rearrangement joins TRBV19 to TRBJ2-3; 9 bases are shared with TRBD2. This CDR3 has 14 amino acids. Looked up from germline, CDR1 is LNHDA and CDR2 is SQIVND (reference sequence). V lost 6 bases, J lost 1 base, and 2 bases stayed unmatched. The CDR3 bases are TGTGCCAGTAGATTAGCGGGGGGCACAGATACGCAGTATTTT. Its translation: CASRLAGGTDTQYF.

The chain links TRBV18 to TRBJ1-3; a possible D gene is TRBD1 (6 bases). The CDR3 has 15 amino acids. V was shortened by 5 bases and J by 5 bases, with 16 bases between the two germline ends. Germline lookup yields CDR1 KGHSH and CDR2 LQKENI. The CDR3 DNA follows: TGTGCCAGCTCAGCCACAAACAGGGAACGAAACACCATATATTTT. As protein: CASSATNRERNTIYF.

This clone showed up just once. The chain carries TRBV4-1 and TRBJ2-3; 8 nucleotides match TRBD2. Germline V gives CDR1 MGHRA, CDR2 YSYEKL. The length of the CDR3 is 17 residues. V shed 0 bases and J 0 bases; nucleotides not matched to a gene: 5. DNA of the CDR3: TGCGCCAGCAGCCAAGATTTATTAGCGGGGAGCACAGATACGCAGTATTTT. This codes for CASSQDLLAGSTDTQYF.

This clone was recorded a few times. The rearrangement uses TRBV30 and TRBJ2-7, with D possibly matching TRBD1 (6 bases). CDR1 GTSNPN and CDR2 SVGIG come from the germline V gene (reference sequence). The V end lost 1 base, the J end lost 5 bases, and 15 bases lay between the germline ends. The CDR3 is 14 amino acids. The CDR3 DNA is TGTGCCTGGAGTGCTAACAGGGTTAAGAACGAGCAGTACTTC. Protein product: CAWSANRVKNEQYF.

V is TRBV25-1 and J is TRBJ2-5; perhaps TRBD2 as D (6 bases). Trimming cost V 5 bases and J 1 base, with 20 bases left between them. The CDR3 runs 17 residues. The germline gives CDR1 MGHDK, CDR2 SYGVNS. The CDR3 DNA reads as TGTGCCAGCAGTCCCCCGGGGGTCCTGGGTGTCCAAGAGACCCAGTACTTC. As protein: CASSPPGVLGVQETQYF. The full variable domain, with the rest looked up from reference TRBV25-1 and TRBJ2-5, is EADIYQTPRYLVIGTGKKITLECSQTMGHDKMYWYQQDPGMELHLIHYSYGVNSTEKGDLSSESTVSRIRTEHFPLTLESARPSHTSQYLCASSPPGVLGVQETQYFGPGTRLLVL.

This clone was seen just once. The chain carries TRBV20-1 and TRBJ1-5; 10 bases are shared with TRBD1. Trimming at V came to 3 bases and at J to 7 bases, leaving 9 bases not matched to a gene. In germline, CDR1 is DFQATT, CDR2 SNEGSKA (reference sequence). The CDR3 has 15 amino acids. The DNA for the CDR3 is TGCAGTGCTAGTCCAAGACAGGGGGCTAGGCAGCCCCAGCATTTT. Translated, it gives CSASPRQGARQPQHF.

The CDR3 DNA follows: TGTGCCAGCAGCTTAGACGGGGTTAGCACAGATACGCAGTATTTT. Translating gives CASSLDGVSTDTQYF. The rearrangement joins TRBV7-2 to TRBJ2-3, with D perhaps matching TRBD2 (5 bases). This CDR3 region has 15 residues. The V gene lost 1 base and the J gene lost 0 bases, with 8 bases spanning the gap. The V gene's germline CDR1 is SGHTA and CDR2 FQGNSA.

The CDR3 loop reads CASSQQGRGSTDTQYF. The CDR3 DNA is TGCGCCAGCAGCCAACAGGGCAGGGGAAGCACAGATACGCAGTATTTT. The chain carries TRBV4-3 and TRBJ2-3; perhaps TRBD1 as D (6 bases). In germline, CDR1 is LGHNA, CDR2 YSLEER. The V and J ends lost 2 bases and 0 bases respectively, with 12 bases between them. The CDR3 is 16 residues long.

The rearrangement joins TRBV10-2 to TRBJ2-7; the match to TRBD1 covers 7 bases. There are 13 residues in the CDR3. The germline V gene encodes CDR1 WSHSY and CDR2 SAAADI. V trimming: 4 bases; J trimming: 2 bases; junction bases outside the gene matches: 2. CDR3: CASSGQGAYEQYF. The CDR3 DNA sequence: TGCGCCAGCAGTGGTCAGGGGGCCTACGAGCAGTACTTC.

This chain links TRBV7-2 with TRBJ1-1; tentative D call: TRBD1 (5 bases). V lost 1 base and J 6 bases, leaving 12 bases between the germline ends. Germline loops: CDR1 SGHTA, CDR2 FQGNSA. CDR3 length: 14 amino acids. The CDR3, as DNA: TGTGCCAGCAGCTTAGTGGGCAGGGTGGCTGAAGCTTTCTTT. Translation gives CASSLVGRVAEAFF.

The V gene is TRBV4-2, the J gene TRBJ1-5; TRBD1 aligns across 7 bases. CDR3 length equals 15 residues. CDR1 and CDR2 from the germline V gene are LGHNA and YNFKEQ. Trimming took 3 bases from V and 7 from J; bases not matched to a gene: 9. The DNA for the CDR3 is TGTGCCAGCAGCCAGTGGGGACAGTATCTGCAGCCCCAGCATTTT. This codes for CASSQWGQYLQPQHF.

The chain uses TRBV5-1 and TRBJ2-5; 12 positions agree with TRBD2. The trim removed 4 bases at V and 2 bases at J, leaving 9 bases unmatched. This CDR3 comprises 17 residues. Per the germline V gene, CDR1 is SGHRS and CDR2 is YFSETQ. The CDR3 DNA follows: TGCGCCAGCAGCAGCCCACTAGCGGGGGGTTTACAAGAGACCCAGTACTTC. Translation: CASSSPLAGGLQETQYF.

The rearrangement uses TRBV7-9 and TRBJ1-6; TRBD1 is a possible D gene (5 bases). CDR1 is SEHNR and CDR2 is FQNEAQ in the germline V gene (reference sequence). The ends were cut back, 5 bases at V and 4 bases at J, with 12 bases in the middle. The CDR3 contains 15 residues. The CDR3 loop reads CASSPPGGYNSPLHF. DNA for the CDR3: TGTGCCAGCAGCCCCCCGGGGGGTTATAATTCACCCCTCCACTTT.

The chain is built from TRBV10-2 and TRBJ2-3; the match to TRBD2 covers 9 bases. Trimming at V came to 3 bases and at J to 2 bases, leaving 3 bases not matched to a gene. CDR1 is WSHSY and CDR2 is SAAADI in the germline V gene. The CDR3 extends over 15 amino acids. CDR3 bases: TGCGCCAGCAGTGATCTAGCGGGGAACACAGATACGCAGTATTTT. Translation: CASSDLAGNTDTQYF.

The V gene is TRBV5-4, the J gene TRBJ2-7; possibly TRBD2 for D (6 bases). CDR1 and CDR2 from the germline V gene are SGHNT and YYREEE (reference sequence). Trimming removed 4 bases at V and 0 bases at J, with 17 bases between. This CDR3 has 16 amino acids. CDR3 residues: CASSPGRTRSSYEQYF. The CDR3 nucleotides are TGTGCCAGCAGCCCTGGGAGGACACGGTCCTCCTACGAGCAGTACTTC.

This chain joins TRBV29-1 and TRBJ1-2; 7 bases agree with TRBD1. Germline CDR1 is SQVTM and CDR2 is ANQGSEA. Germline trimming cut 5 bases from V and 5 bases from J; bases unmatched to any gene: 11. CDR3 length: 14 amino acids. CDR3 DNA sequence: TGCAGCGTTACGGACAGGCTTGATGGGTATGGCTACACCTTC. It translates to CSVTDRLDGYGYTF.

The J gene is TRBJ2-1, the V gene TRBV19, with TRBD1 matching over 8 bases. V trimming: 3 bases; J trimming: 2 bases; junction bases outside the gene matches: 3. The length of the CDR3 is 15 residues. The germline gives CDR1 LNHDA, CDR2 SQIVND (reference sequence). DNA of the CDR3: TGTGCCAGTAGTATTGGACAGGGCCCCTACAATGAGCAGTTCTTC. It is translated as CASSIGQGPYNEQFF.

The DNA for the CDR3 is TGTGCCAGTAGTATGCCCCGGGGAAAGAACACTGAAGCTTTCTTT. Protein product: CASSMPRGKNTEAFF. The chain recombines TRBV19 with TRBJ1-1; D not resolved. This CDR3 is 15 amino acids long. From germline, CDR1 is LNHDA and CDR2 SQIVND (reference sequence). V shed 3 bases and J shed 1 base, with 12 bases lying between them.

The V call is TRBV11-1, the J call TRBJ1-1, with no clear D. CDR1 and CDR2 from the germline V gene are SGHAT and FQDESV (reference sequence). The CDR3 runs to 15 residues. Trimming pared 5 bases from V and 3 bases from J, leaving 16 bases between. The CDR3 DNA sequence: TGTGCCAGCAGCACCCGGTCCCGCGGCGACACTGAAGCTTTCTTT. Translating it yields CASSTRSRGDTEAFF.